This paragraph covers one TCR beta chain sequence. Its cognate antigen is unknown. V was pared by 6 bases and J by 1 base, with 3 bases of the junction left unmatched. The germline CDR1 and CDR2 sequences are SNHLY and FYNNEI. The CDR3 contains 14 residues. This sample is drawn from a study of T cell repertoires in cytomegalovirus infection. General study points: The ex vivo response was dominated by HLA-C-restricted CMV-specific TCR beta clonotypes.

TCRdb re-derived calls from the reads in MiXCR, one entry per CDR3 protein. This repertoire shows some 400,000 distinct CDR3 sequences, approximately 32% found once; its top ten account for about an eighth. The TCR comes from a human donor in good health (CMV status not recorded). Some clones in this sample may be carry-over from other donors' samples. The specimen was PBMCs. V is TRBV2 and J is TRBJ1-1, with 9 positions matching TRBD1. CDR3 protein: CASSRTGANTEAFF. The CDR3 DNA sequence: TGTGCCAGCAGCCGGACAGGGGCGAACACTGAAGCTTTCTTT.